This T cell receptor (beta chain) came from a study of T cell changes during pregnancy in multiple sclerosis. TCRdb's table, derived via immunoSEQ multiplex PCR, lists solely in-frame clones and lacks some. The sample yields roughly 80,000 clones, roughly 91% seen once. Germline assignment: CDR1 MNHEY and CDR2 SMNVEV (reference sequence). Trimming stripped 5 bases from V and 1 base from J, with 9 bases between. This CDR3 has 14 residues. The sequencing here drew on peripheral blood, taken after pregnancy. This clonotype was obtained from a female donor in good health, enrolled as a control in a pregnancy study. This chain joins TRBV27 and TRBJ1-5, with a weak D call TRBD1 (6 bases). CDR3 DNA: TGTGCCAGCAGTCTTCAGGGGAGCAATCAGCCCCAGCATTTT. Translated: CASSLQGSNQPQHF.